A selection of T cell receptor beta chains follows, all from one sample in a study of shared clonotypes between healthy human individuals. Data came from immunoSEQ multiplex PCR; TCRdb stores just in-frame clones and leaves some out. The sample includes approximately 2,000,000 clones, about 93% of them seen just once. Input material: naive CD8+ T cells from PBMCs. These receptor sequences come from a man aged 18 to 35 in good health. Some clones in this sample may be carry-over from other donors' samples. Both conserved end residues are part of each CDR3. The D gene is left open where the match is weak.

CASSPVSKSYEQYF | TGTGCCAGCAGCCCCGTCAGCAAATCCTACGAGCAGTACTTC | TRBJ2-7 | - | TRBV5-6
CASSLRSPGGINQPQHF | TGTGCCAGCAGCCTAAGGTCCCCAGGGGGTATCAATCAGCCCCAGCATTTT | TRBJ1-5 | TRBD1 | TRBV28
CASSIESPRPAGTPKGEQFF | TGTGCCAGTAGTATTGAATCACCCAGGCCAGCGGGGACCCCTAAGGGTGAGCAGTTCTTC | TRBJ2-1 | TRBD2 | TRBV19
CASSLSAPGSEQYF | TGTGCCAGCAGTTTATCAGCCCCGGGGTCCGAGCAGTACTTC | TRBJ2-7 | - | TRBV27
CASSKRQAPYEQYF | TGTGCCAGCAGCAAAAGACAGGCCCCCTACGAGCAGTACTTC | TRBJ2-7 | - | TRBV9
CASSYSGSGAEAFF | TGTGCCAGCAGTTACTCAGGGAGTGGAGCTGAAGCTTTCTTT | TRBJ1-1 | - | TRBV6-6
CAISGMTGGMNTEAFF | TGTGCCATCAGTGGAATGACAGGGGGCATGAACACTGAAGCTTTCTTT | TRBJ1-1 | TRBD1 | TRBV10-3
CASSLGTAGKIYNEQFF | TGTGCCAGCAGCTTAGGTACAGCGGGAAAGATCTACAATGAGCAGTTCTTC | TRBJ2-1 | TRBD2 | TRBV7-8
CASSPRTASNEKLFF | TGTGCCAGTAGTCCCCGGACAGCGAGTAATGAAAAACTGTTTTTT | TRBJ1-4 | - | TRBV19
CASRRGQGKTGELFF | TGTGCCAGCAGACGGGGACAGGGCAAGACCGGGGAGCTGTTTTTT | TRBJ2-2 | TRBD1 | TRBV2
CASSLRVGNQPQHF | TGTGCCAGCAGTTTGAGGGTTGGCAATCAGCCCCAGCATTTT | TRBJ1-5 | - | TRBV28
CASSLALLAGGADTQYF | TGTGCCAGCAGCTTAGCGCTACTAGCGGGAGGTGCAGATACGCAGTATTTT | TRBJ2-3 | TRBD2 | TRBV7-9